These 20 T cell receptor beta chains were all obtained from the same sample, sequenced in a study of regulatory T cells in long-lasting Graves disease. Sequencing libraries for TCR beta were prepared with iRepertoire HTBI primers and Arm-PCR of CDR3 regions. TCRdb re-called the multiplex PCR reads through MiXCR, storing one row per CDR3 protein. The repertoire holds 600,000 to 650,000 distinct CDR3 sequences, with roughly 15% as singletons. Time point denoted: newly diagnosed GD, antithyroid drugs for less than 3 months. PBMC RNA served as the TCR library source. The same sample was also used in a study of T cells in Graves' hyperthyroidism and ophthalmopathy.

Sequences were derived from peripheral blood mononuclear cells (PBMCs), sampled at new diagnosis, from a patient treated with antithyroid drugs. The receptor source for this set is a woman in her twenties or thirties with Graves disease.

This clonotype was picked up a small number of times. J is TRBJ1-1 and V is TRBV20-1; D call uncertain. V was shortened by 4 bases and J by 9 bases, with 9 bases between the two germline ends. The germline CDR1 and CDR2 sequences are DFQATT and SNEGSKA (reference sequence). The CDR3 runs 10 residues. CDR3 sequence reads: CSATLRKAFF. The CDR3, as DNA: TGCAGTGCTACGTTGAGGAAAGCTTTCTTT.

This clonotype came up many times. This CDR3 reads CASSQVLPETQYF. The CDR3 DNA reads TGTGCCAGCAGCCAAGTCCTACCTGAGACCCAGTACTTC. The J gene is TRBJ2-5, the V gene TRBV3-1; no definite D call. CDR3 size: 13 residues. Germline V gene sequence: CDR1 LGHDT, CDR2 YNNKEL (reference sequence). V was cut by 1 base and J by 5 bases, with 8 bases left in between.

This clonotype was counted ten times or more. The chain has TRBV27 and TRBJ1-5; D remains unclear. V lost 2 bases, J lost 0 bases, and 11 bases lay in between. This CDR3 comprises 16 residues. CDR1 is MNHEY and CDR2 is SMNVEV in the germline V gene (reference sequence). The CDR3 DNA follows: TGTGCCAGCAGTTTAAGCTGGGCGAATAGCAATCAGCCCCAGCATTTT. Translated: CASSLSWANSNQPQHF.

V and J are TRBV24-1 and TRBJ2-5, with 7 bases aligning to TRBD2. CDR3 length: 15 residues. J lost 5 bases, V lost 1 base, and 6 bases had no gene match. The germline V gene has CDR1 KGHDR and CDR2 SFDVKD. CDR3 loop: CATSDFGGGPETQYF. The CDR3 DNA reads TGTGCCACCAGTGATTTCGGGGGAGGGCCTGAGACCCAGTACTTC.

At least ten counts were recorded for this clonotype. The V gene is TRBV12-3 or TRBV12-4, the J gene TRBJ2-2; perhaps TRBD2 as D (5 bases). This CDR3 region has 12 residues. Trimming took off 7 bases at V and 5 bases at J, with 8 bases between the two ends. The DNA for the CDR3 is TGTGCCAGCACTCGACTAACCGGGGAGCTGTTTTTT. Translation: CASTRLTGELFF.

The gene calls are TRBV6-2 or TRBV6-3 and TRBJ2-7; the D is unclear. CDR3 length equals 12 residues. Between the trimmed V and J ends, which lost 10 bases and 5 bases, there was a span of 15 bases. Germline assignment: CDR1 MNHEY and CDR2 SVGEGT. The CDR3 is CAIHGVKNEQYF. Written as DNA, the CDR3 is TGTGCCATCCATGGGGTTAAGAACGAGCAGTACTTC.

Of note for this clonotype: This may be a read error: a much more frequent sequence differs by one nucleotide. The chain is built from TRBV7-9 and TRBJ2-1, with unresolved D. The CDR3 is 11 amino acids. CDR1 is SEHNR and CDR2 is FQNEAQ in the germline V gene (reference sequence). The germline V and J ends were trimmed by 1 base and 10 bases, with 5 bases remaining between them. CDR3 nucleotides: TGTGCCAGCAGCTTAGAAGAAGAGCAGTTCTTC. Translated: CASSLEEEQFF.

The chain couples TRBV28 to TRBJ2-1, with D perhaps matching TRBD1 or TRBD2 (6 bases each). The V and J ends lost 5 bases and 1 base respectively, with 15 bases between them. Germline V lookup: CDR1 MDHEN, CDR2 SYDVKM. CDR3 length equals 16 residues. CDR3 amino acids: CASSPRQAGSYNEQFF. For the CDR3, the DNA is TGTGCCAGCAGTCCACGACAGGCGGGGTCCTACAATGAGCAGTTCTTC.

At least ten counts were recorded for this clonotype. The V gene is TRBV27, the J gene TRBJ2-7; D is uncertain. The V end was cut by 1 base, the J end by 0 bases, with 13 bases between. Per the germline V gene, CDR1 is MNHEY and CDR2 is SMNVEV (reference sequence). This CDR3 has 16 residues. The CDR3 coding sequence is TGTGCCAGCAGTTTATTTGCACCCCCCTCCTCCTACGAGCAGTACTTC. This translates into CASSLFAPPSSYEQYF.

In this sample, this clonotype turned up many times. The V call is TRBV20-1, the J call TRBJ1-1; D is unresolved. The CDR3 length is 14 residues. Germline CDR1 and CDR2: DFQATT and SNEGSKA (reference sequence). Deletions cut 1 base from V and 0 bases from J, with 9 bases between. This CDR3 reads CSARVGGMNTEAFF. The CDR3 nucleotides are TGCAGTGCTAGAGTGGGCGGAATGAACACTGAAGCTTTCTTT.

V is TRBV30 and J is TRBJ1-2; D gene ambiguous. Trimming stripped 4 bases from V and 7 bases from J, with 10 bases between. Germline assignment: CDR1 GTSNPN and CDR2 SVGIG (reference sequence). The CDR3 runs 11 residues. CDR3 DNA: TGTGCCTGGATTCTCGGCAGTGGCTACACCTTC. Translating gives CAWILGSGYTF.

The chain has TRBV12-3 or TRBV12-4 and TRBJ2-3; maybe TRBD2 (5 bases). Trimming stripped 2 bases from V and 6 bases from J, with 18 bases between. The CDR3 spans 16 residues. The CDR3 loop is CASSLWSVAPADTQYF. In DNA, the CDR3 is TGTGCCAGCAGTTTATGGTCGGTAGCGCCGGCTGATACGCAGTATTTT.

The V gene is TRBV19, the J gene TRBJ1-3; no definite D call. With 6 bases removed from V and 2 bases from J, the gap between germline ends came to 8 bases. The CDR3 length is 13 residues. Germline CDR1 and CDR2: LNHDA and SQIVND (reference sequence). In DNA form, the CDR3 reads TGTGCCAGTAGCGGGGTGGCTGGAAACACCATATATTTT. Translating gives CASSGVAGNTIYF.

This clonotype was counted ten times or more. V is TRBV29-1 and J is TRBJ1-1; 7 bases line up with TRBD1. Germline values: CDR1 SQVTM, CDR2 ANQGSEA. The ends lost 7 bases at V and 2 bases at J; junction bases unmatched: 4. This CDR3 contains 12 residues. Here the CDR3 DNA reads TGCAGCGCCGGGACAGCTAACACTGAAGCTTTCTTT. This translates into CSAGTANTEAFF.

This clonotype was observed a handful of times. This chain joins TRBV3-1 and TRBJ2-3; no definite D call. Per germline, CDR1 LGHDT and CDR2 YNNKEL (reference sequence). The CDR3 consists of 16 residues. Trimming took off 1 base at V and 2 bases at J, with 13 bases between the two ends. Here the CDR3 DNA reads TGTGCCAGCAGCCAAGTCCTACAAGCCCCCACAGATACGCAGTATTTT. It codes for CASSQVLQAPTDTQYF.

This clonotype was detected many times. The chain couples TRBV19 to TRBJ2-7; weak D call: TRBD2 (5 bases). Trimming removed 7 bases from V and 6 bases from J, with 13 bases in between. The CDR3 runs to 12 residues. The V gene's germline CDR1 is LNHDA and CDR2 SQIVND (reference sequence). Here the CDR3 reads CASNPGSGEQYF. CDR3 DNA: TGTGCCAGTAATCCGGGATCTGGCGAGCAGTACTTC.

As to this clonotype: A read error may produce the germline difference seen at one junction end. The chain recombines TRBV2 with TRBJ2-7, with D perhaps matching TRBD2 (6 bases). CDR1 and CDR2 from the germline V gene are SNHLY and FYNNEI. This CDR3 has 13 amino acids. CDR3 coding DNA: TGCGCCAGCAGCCGTAGTCAGGGAGGCGAGCAGTACTTC. This sequence encodes CASSRSQGGEQYF.

This clonotype was detected a few times. This sequence joins TRBV14 and TRBJ2-2; D may be TRBD1 (6 bases). The CDR3 is 14 residues long. V was trimmed by 4 bases and J by 7 bases, leaving 13 bases between them. The germline V gene has CDR1 SGHDN and CDR2 FVKESK. CDR3 sequence (DNA): TGTGCCAGCAGCCTCGGGACACCTGTCGGGGAGCTGTTTTTT. This encodes CASSLGTPVGELFF.

V gene TRBV19 combines with J gene TRBJ2-2; 9 nucleotides match TRBD1. Per germline, CDR1 LNHDA and CDR2 SQIVND (reference sequence). The trim removed 8 bases at V and 3 bases at J, leaving 7 bases unmatched. There are 15 residues in the CDR3. CDR3 loop: CASFRQGEHTGELFF. The CDR3 DNA reads as TGTGCCAGTTTTCGACAGGGGGAGCACACCGGGGAGCTGTTTTTT.

The rearrangement joins TRBV20-1 to TRBJ1-5; D call uncertain. The V and J ends lost 4 bases and 6 bases respectively, with 10 bases between them. The CDR3 totals 12 residues. Per germline, CDR1 DFQATT and CDR2 SNEGSKA (reference sequence). CDR3 sequence (DNA): TGCAGTGCTAAAAAAACCGGTCAGCCCCAGCATTTT. Translated, it gives CSAKKTGQPQHF.